Following are 25 T cell receptor beta chains from one sample sequenced in a study of T cell responses to AZD1222 COVID-19 vaccine (dated by TCRdb to the early 2020s). The intended sense of this specimen's time point label: baseline before first vaccination. The meaning of the sample's treatment or condition label: meningococcal conjugate vaccine given as trial control. Library generation was performed with the immunoSEQ multiplex PCR assay. TCRdb limited this immuneACCESS table to in-frame rearrangements with V and J called. A share of clones is missing; checked studies link under half to unresolved V genes, and the rest is unexplained. This sample comprises roughly 160,000 clones, about 91% of them detected only once. Clones ranked in the top ten supply about 4% of the sample. The source was peripheral blood, collected on day 0 of MenACWY control vaccination. These receptors were obtained from an adult in good health.

The chain recombines TRBV7-9 with TRBJ2-7, with D unclear. The V end was cut by 3 bases, the J end by 0 bases, with 9 bases between. Germline V CDR1 and CDR2: SEHNR, FQNEAQ (reference sequence). This CDR3 spans 14 amino acids. The CDR3 DNA follows: TGTGCCAGCAGCTTGGGCGAACTCTCCTACGAGCAGTACTTC. This translates into CASSLGELSYEQYF.

This sequence joins TRBV4-3 and TRBJ1-1; D uncertain. CDR3 length: 16 amino acids. Trimming shortened V by 0 bases and J by 3 bases, and 14 bases separated the two germline ends. In germline, CDR1 is LGHNA, CDR2 YSLEER. Here the CDR3 DNA reads TGCGCCAGCAGCCAAGATCGTCGGGGTAAGGACACTGAAGCTTTCTTT. Its translation: CASSQDRRGKDTEAFF.

The chain has TRBV5-6 and TRBJ2-4; 8 bases agree with TRBD1. The CDR3 contains 18 residues. Germline CDR1 and CDR2: SGHDT and YYEEEE. J lost 0 bases, V lost 1 base, and 9 bases had no gene match. The CDR3 reads CASSLRLRTGLAKNIQYF. DNA of the CDR3: TGTGCCAGCAGCTTGAGACTCCGGACAGGGTTAGCCAAAAACATTCAGTACTTC.

The chain recombines TRBV7-3 with TRBJ1-1, with D tentatively TRBD1 (6 bases). V was clipped by 5 bases and J by 8 bases, with 21 bases between them. The CDR3 spans 15 residues. Per germline, CDR1 SGHTA and CDR2 FQGTGA. Written as DNA, the CDR3 is TGTGCCAGCAGCGAGACGGGACACCCCCTAAAGGAAGCTTTCTTT. It specifies CASSETGHPLKEAFF.

The chain employs TRBV6-5 and TRBJ2-1; tentatively, D is TRBD1 or TRBD2 (6 bases each). With 0 bases removed from V and 7 bases from J, the gap between germline ends came to 16 bases. The CDR3 sequence is 16 residues long. Germline-derived CDR1 and CDR2 are MNHEY and SVGAGI. CDR3 DNA: TGTGCCAGCAGTTACTCGTGGGGGGCTGGTTATAATGAGCAGTTCTTC. Translation: CASSYSWGAGYNEQFF.

This clone was recorded once. This sequence joins TRBV7-8 and TRBJ2-3; no reliable D call. CDR1 and CDR2 (germline): SGHVS, FQNEAQ. Trimming left V 7 bases short and J 2 bases short, with 4 bases between. This CDR3 has 11 residues. CDR3 region: CASKSTDTQYF. CDR3 nucleotides: TGTGCCAGCAAATCCACAGATACGCAGTATTTT. The full variable domain, rest sourced from reference TRBV7-8 and TRBJ2-3, is GAGVSQSPRYKVAKRGQDVALRCDPISGHVSLFWYQQALGQGPEFLTYFQNEAQLDKSGLPSDRFFAERPEGSVSTLKIQRTQQEDSAVYLCASKSTDTQYFGPGTRLTVL.

The genes are TRBV24-1 and TRBJ2-1; D possibly corresponds to TRBD1 (6 bases). V shed 6 bases and J shed 6 bases, with 17 bases lying between them. The germline V gene has CDR1 KGHDR and CDR2 SFDVKD. The CDR3 is made up of 15 amino acids. The CDR3 region has the DNA TGTGCCACCAGTAACCCAGGGGTATCGGGCAATGAGCAGTTCTTC. It translates to CATSNPGVSGNEQFF.

V and J are TRBV25-1 and TRBJ2-1; 8 bases match TRBD2. The V gene end was trimmed by 4 bases and the J gene end by 15 bases; junction bases not matched to a gene: 14. There are 14 residues in the CDR3. Germline lookup yields CDR1 MGHDK and CDR2 SYGVNS. The CDR3 sequence: CASSVLAGASALFF. The CDR3 coding sequence is TGTGCCAGCAGTGTGCTAGCGGGCGCATCGGCGCTGTTCTTC.

The chain is built from TRBV9 and TRBJ2-7; D is undetermined. The CDR3 is 15 amino acids. V was shortened by 0 bases and J by 5 bases, with 15 bases between the two germline ends. CDR1 SGDLS and CDR2 YYNGEE come from the germline V gene. The CDR3 DNA follows: TGTGCCAGCAGCGTAGGTAGTAGTCAAGGGCACGAGCAGTACTTC. Translation gives CASSVGSSQGHEQYF.

Comment on this clone: The sample has other DNA sequences that encode this CDR3 too. The chain is built from TRBV12-3 or TRBV12-4 and TRBJ1-1; the D is unclear. V was clipped by 3 bases and J by 0 bases, with 2 bases between them. CDR3 length: 12 residues. CDR3: CASSFMNTEAFF. The DNA for the CDR3 is TGTGCCAGCAGTTTTATGAACACTGAAGCTTTCTTT.

In DNA form, the CDR3 reads TGTGCCAGCAGTTGGGGGAGCAGTCGCACTGAAGCTTTCTTT. Its protein is CASSWGSSRTEAFF. The chain links TRBV14 to TRBJ1-1, with D maybe TRBD1 (5 bases). CDR1 is SGHDN, CDR2 FVKESK, per germline. CDR3 length: 14 residues. V was trimmed by 6 bases and J by 4 bases, leaving 15 bases between them.

The V call is TRBV7-2, the J call TRBJ1-2; D call uncertain. The CDR3 is 14 amino acids. Germline values: CDR1 SGHTA, CDR2 FQGNSA. The germline V and J ends were trimmed by 0 bases and 2 bases, with 7 bases remaining between them. The DNA for the CDR3 is TGTGCCAGCAGCTTAGCCGGGAACAACTATGGCTACACCTTC. It translates to CASSLAGNNYGYTF. The whole variable domain, remainder taken from reference TRBV7-2 and TRBJ1-2, is GAGVSQSPSNKVTEKGKDVELRCDPISGHTALYWYRQSLGQGLEFLIYFQGNSAPDKSGLPSDRFSAERTGGSVSTLTIQRTQQEDSAVYLCASSLAGNNYGYTFGSGTRLTVV.

The CDR3 DNA reads as TGTGCCACCAGCAGACAGGGTTCTAATGAAAAACTGTTTTTT. Amino acids: CATSRQGSNEKLFF. V gene TRBV15 combines with J gene TRBJ1-4; a weak D match, TRBD1 (5 bases). Germline V gene sequence: CDR1 LNHNV, CDR2 YYDKDF (reference sequence). The V end was cut by 2 bases, the J end by 3 bases, with 7 bases between. CDR3 length: 14 amino acids. The variable domain in full, completed from reference TRBV15 and TRBJ1-4, reads DAMVIQNPRYQVTQFGKPVTLSCSQTLNHNVMYWYQQKSSQAPKLLFHYYDKDFNNEADTPDNFQSRRPNTSFCFLDIRSPGLGDTAMYLCATSRQGSNEKLFFGSGTQLSVL.

CDR3 loop: CASSPSRDVVEQFF. CDR3 coding DNA: TGTGCCAGCTCACCCAGCAGGGACGTGGTGGAGCAGTTCTTC. The V call is TRBV18, the J call TRBJ2-1; D possibly uses TRBD1 or TRBD2 (5 bases each). Trimming removed 3 bases at V and 10 bases at J, with 16 bases between. The CDR3 contains 14 residues. Germline V gene lookup returns CDR1 KGHSH and CDR2 LQKENI.

The rearrangement links TRBV28 to TRBJ1-1; no clear D gene. Germline lookup yields CDR1 MDHEN and CDR2 SYDVKM. The CDR3 totals 12 residues. The V and J ends lost 3 bases and 6 bases respectively, with 8 bases between them. The CDR3 DNA reads TGTGCCAGCAGTTTCCATAGGGCTGAAGCTTTCTTT. Translation: CASSFHRAEAFF.

This clone was seen just once. This chain links TRBV7-3 with TRBJ2-2; the D gene is possibly TRBD2 (7 bases). Trimming removed 5 bases at V and 6 bases at J, with 19 bases between. This CDR3 is built from 16 residues. Looked up from germline, CDR1 is SGHTA and CDR2 is FQGTGA. The CDR3 spells CASSVPGGRGPGELFF. The CDR3 DNA sequence: TGTGCCAGCAGCGTCCCCGGGGGGCGAGGCCCCGGGGAGCTGTTTTTT.

Only one count was recorded for this clone. This chain uses TRBV6-2 or TRBV6-3 with TRBJ2-1; D might be TRBD1 or TRBD2, each matching 5 bases. Germline V CDR1 and CDR2: MNHEY, SVGEGT. The V and J ends lost 0 bases and 9 bases respectively, with 15 bases between them. This CDR3 is built from 15 residues. The CDR3 DNA reads TGTGCCAGCAGTTACTCGCGATGGGACCAGAGTGAGCAGTTCTTC. It codes for CASSYSRWDQSEQFF.

The genes are TRBV14 and TRBJ1-2; D might be TRBD1 (5 bases). The CDR3 has 10 residues. Germline V gene sequence: CDR1 SGHDN, CDR2 FVKESK. Trimming stripped 11 bases from V and 4 bases from J, with 8 bases between. In DNA, the CDR3 is TGTGCCGTGGGGACCTATGGCTACACCTTC. This gives the protein CAVGTYGYTF.

CDR3 bases: TGTGCCACCAGTGATCGCTCTAGCGGGGGCACAGATACGCAGTATTTT. Translating it yields CATSDRSSGGTDTQYF. The gene calls are TRBV24-1 and TRBJ2-3; 9 positions match TRBD2. This CDR3 is built from 16 residues. From germline, CDR1 is KGHDR and CDR2 SFDVKD. V was pared by 3 bases and J by 1 base, with 4 bases of the junction left unmatched.

V usage is TRBV28 and J usage is TRBJ2-4; the D gene is possibly TRBD2 (6 bases). The germline V gene encodes CDR1 MDHEN and CDR2 SYDVKM. This CDR3 contains 14 residues. The V and J ends lost 8 bases and 6 bases respectively, with 17 bases between them. CDR3 sequence: CASARREVGNIQYF. The CDR3 DNA follows: TGTGCCAGCGCTCGGAGGGAGGTGGGAAACATTCAGTACTTC.

The V gene is TRBV15, the J gene TRBJ2-1, with 11 bases aligning to TRBD2. The CDR3 has 15 residues. The germline CDR1 and CDR2 sequences are LNHNV and YYDKDF (reference sequence). Trimming removed 0 bases from V and 6 bases from J; junction bases left unmatched: 1. The CDR3 DNA sequence: TGTGCCACCAGCAGAGAACTAGCGGGAGCCAATGAGCAGTTCTTC. Amino acid sequence: CATSRELAGANEQFF.

The rearrangement links TRBV28 to TRBJ2-7; tentatively, D is TRBD2 (5 bases). V was shortened by 6 bases and J by 3 bases, with 9 bases between the two germline ends. There are 12 residues in the CDR3. CDR1 and CDR2 from the germline V gene are MDHEN and SYDVKM. CDR3 coding DNA: TGTGCCAGCAGCCGGGGTATCTACGAGCAGTACTTC. Its translation: CASSRGIYEQYF.

The V call is TRBV18, the J call TRBJ2-3, with D possibly TRBD2 on 6 matching bases. This CDR3 is built from 15 residues. Trimming left V 0 bases short and J 1 base short, with 8 bases between. Germline values: CDR1 KGHSH, CDR2 LQKENI. CDR3 sequence reads: CASSPPSGGTDTQYF. The CDR3 nucleotides are TGTGCCAGCTCACCACCGTCGGGGGGCACAGATACGCAGTATTTT.

The genes are TRBV10-3 and TRBJ2-2; unclear D gene. This CDR3 contains 14 residues. Germline CDR1 reads ENHRY; CDR2 reads SYGVKD. Trimming left V 8 bases short and J 0 bases short, with 10 bases between. This CDR3 is CAIPGQTNTGELFF. CDR3 coding DNA: TGTGCCATCCCCGGGCAGACGAACACCGGGGAGCTGTTTTTT.

In DNA form, the CDR3 reads TGTGCCAGCAGCGTAGTCAGCGGGAGGATCTCCTACAATGAGCAGTTCTTC. Protein sequence: CASSVVSGRISYNEQFF. V is TRBV9 and J is TRBJ2-1; the match to TRBD2 covers 9 bases. In germline, CDR1 is SGDLS, CDR2 YYNGEE. The V and J ends lost 0 bases and 0 bases, in that order; junction bases with no gene match: 4. The CDR3 has 17 residues.